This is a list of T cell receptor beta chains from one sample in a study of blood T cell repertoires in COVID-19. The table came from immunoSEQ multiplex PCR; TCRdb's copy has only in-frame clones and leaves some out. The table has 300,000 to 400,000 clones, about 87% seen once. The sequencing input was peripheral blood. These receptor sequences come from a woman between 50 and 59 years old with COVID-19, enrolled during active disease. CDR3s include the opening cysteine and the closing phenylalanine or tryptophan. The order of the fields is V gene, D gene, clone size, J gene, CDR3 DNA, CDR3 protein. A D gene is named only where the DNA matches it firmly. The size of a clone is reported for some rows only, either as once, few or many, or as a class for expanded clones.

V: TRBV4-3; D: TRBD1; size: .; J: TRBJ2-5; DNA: TGCGCCAGCAGCCAAGAGGACAGGGGGAGTCTGGAGACCCAGTACTTC; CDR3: CASSQEDRGSLETQYF
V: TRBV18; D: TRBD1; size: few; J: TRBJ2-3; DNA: TGTGCCAGCTCACCGACGTACAGGGGCGCGACAGATACGCAGTATTTT; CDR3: CASSPTYRGATDTQYF
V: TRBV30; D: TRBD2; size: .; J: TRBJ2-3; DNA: TGTGCCTGGAGTGGGGGTAGCGGGAGGGCAGATACGCAGTATTTT; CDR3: CAWSGGSGRADTQYF
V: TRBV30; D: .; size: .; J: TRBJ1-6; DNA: TGTGCCTGGAGTGGGATGGGGGGATATAATTCACCCCTCCACTTT; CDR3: CAWSGMGGYNSPLHF
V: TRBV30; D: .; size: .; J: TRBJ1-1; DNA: TGTGCCTGGAGTAAGGGGAGGGCAGGCACTGAAGCTTTCTTT; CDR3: CAWSKGRAGTEAFF
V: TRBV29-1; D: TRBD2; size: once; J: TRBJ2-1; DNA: TGCAGCGTTGATCCGGGGGGGTCCTACAATGAGCAGTTCTTC; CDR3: CSVDPGGSYNEQFF
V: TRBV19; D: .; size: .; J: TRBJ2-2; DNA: TGTGCCACTACCTACCAGGGCTCTTCGAACACCGGGGAGCTGTTTTTT; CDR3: CATTYQGSSNTGELFF
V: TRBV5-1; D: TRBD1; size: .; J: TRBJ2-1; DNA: TGCGCCAGCAGCCTCCTTCCCGGGACAGGGAACAATGAGCAGTTCTTC; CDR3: CASSLLPGTGNNEQFF
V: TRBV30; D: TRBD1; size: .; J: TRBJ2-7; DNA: TGTGCCTGGAATTCAGTAGGACAGGGGCGCTACGAGCAGTACTTC; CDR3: CAWNSVGQGRYEQYF
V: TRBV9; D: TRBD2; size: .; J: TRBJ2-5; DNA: TGTGCCAGCAGCGCAAGACTAGCGGGAATCCAAGAGACCCAGTACTTC; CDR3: CASSARLAGIQETQYF
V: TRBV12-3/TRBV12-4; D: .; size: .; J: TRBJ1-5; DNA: TGTGCCAGCAGAACAGGGTGGGGTCAGCCCCAGCATTTT; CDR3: CASRTGWGQPQHF
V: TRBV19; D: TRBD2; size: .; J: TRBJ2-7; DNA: TGTGCCAGTAGTATAGGAGCGGGGGCAAGCTACGAGCAGTACTTC; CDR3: CASSIGAGASYEQYF
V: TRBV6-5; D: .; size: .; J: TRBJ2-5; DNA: TGTGCCAGCAGTTACCTGGCTAGCAGGGGAGAGACCCAGTACTTC; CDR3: CASSYLASRGETQYF
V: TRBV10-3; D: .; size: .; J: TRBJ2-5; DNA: TGTGCCATCAGTGAGAGAGGGTCGGAGACCCAGTACTTC; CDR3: CAISERGSETQYF
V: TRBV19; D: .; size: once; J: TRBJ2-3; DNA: TGTGCCAGTAGTACCAAGCGAGATACGCAGTATTTT; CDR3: CASSTKRDTQYF
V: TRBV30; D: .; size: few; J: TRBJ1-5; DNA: TGTGCCTGGAGTGTACTATTGCAGGGAAATCAGCCCCAGCATTTT; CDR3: CAWSVLLQGNQPQHF
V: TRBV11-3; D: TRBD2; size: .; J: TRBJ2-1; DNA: TGTGCCAGCAGCTTATTTGGGGCTAGCGGGAACCACAATGAGCAGTTCTTC; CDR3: CASSLFGASGNHNEQFF
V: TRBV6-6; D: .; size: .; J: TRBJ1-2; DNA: TGTGCCAGCAGTCTAATTTTCGGGTGGGGCAAAGCTAACTATGGCTACACCTTC; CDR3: CASSLIFGWGKANYGYTF
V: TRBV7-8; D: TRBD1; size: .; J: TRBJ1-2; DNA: TGTGCCAGCAGCTCGGAGGACAGGCGTGGCTACACCTTC; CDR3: CASSSEDRRGYTF
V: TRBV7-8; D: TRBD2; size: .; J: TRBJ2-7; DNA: TGTGCCAGCAGCTTCATCCCACGGACTAGCGGGGTCTACGAGCAGTACTTC; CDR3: CASSFIPRTSGVYEQYF
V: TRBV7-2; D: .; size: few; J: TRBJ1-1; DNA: TGTGCCAGCAGCTTAGGCGGAGGGGTGAACACTGAAGCTTTCTTT; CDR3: CASSLGGGVNTEAFF
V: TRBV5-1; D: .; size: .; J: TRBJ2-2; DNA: TGCGCCAGCAGCCCTACCGGGTCTGCGAACACCGGGGAGCTGTTTTTT; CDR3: CASSPTGSANTGELFF
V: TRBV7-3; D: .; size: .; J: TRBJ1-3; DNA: TGTGCCAGCAGCCCGGACAGATTACTCTCTGGAAACACCATATATTTT; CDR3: CASSPDRLLSGNTIYF
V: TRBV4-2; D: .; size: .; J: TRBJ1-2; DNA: TGTGCCAGCAGCCAGATGATGGTGGGGGGCTATGGCTACACCTTC; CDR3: CASSQMMVGGYGYTF
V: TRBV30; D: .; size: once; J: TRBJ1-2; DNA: TGTGCCTGGAGTAGCGGGAAACACGGCTATGGCTACACCTTC; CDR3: CAWSSGKHGYGYTF
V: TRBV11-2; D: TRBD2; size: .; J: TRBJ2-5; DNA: TGTGCCAGCAGCCCTGGGTGGACTAGCGCGAAAGAGACCCAGTACTTC; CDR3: CASSPGWTSAKETQYF
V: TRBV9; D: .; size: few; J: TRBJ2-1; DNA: TGTGCCAGCAGCGTAGGGGCGACAGGCCCCCTCAATGAGCAGTTCTTC; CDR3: CASSVGATGPLNEQFF
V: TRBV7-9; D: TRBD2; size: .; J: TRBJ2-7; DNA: TGTGCCAGCAGCGAATCCGGGACTAGTCGTTACGAGCAGTACTTC; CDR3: CASSESGTSRYEQYF